The entry that follows covers one TCR beta chain sequence. The antigen remains undetermined. Drawing of blood for sampling happened at baseline, at cycle 4 day 1, and at cycle 7 day 1. This specimen comes from a study of OX40 agonist ivuxolimab in advanced cancers. Study information: Participants averaged about 60 years of age (range about 23 to 90) and were around 80% male.

TCRdb's copy holds only in-frame clones and misses some; the assay was immunoSEQ multiplex PCR. Among about 11,000 clones listed, more than 75% were seen once. CDR3 length: 13 amino acids. Trimming shortened V by 3 bases and J by 3 bases, and 6 bases separated the two germline ends. Per germline, CDR1 SGHTA and CDR2 FQGTGA. Findings and limits, study-wide: The study observed clonal expansion of CD4+ and CD8+ blood T cells by week 6 at 0.1 to 3.0 mg/kg. Average numbers of expanded clones were greater in CD8+ T cells than in CD4+.

This TCR was sampled from an adult with an advanced solid tumor such as melanoma, head and neck, liver or kidney cancer. Specimen: CD4+ or CD8+ T cells sorted from blood, collected in a trial of the OX40 agonist ivuxolimab. V is TRBV7-3 and J is TRBJ2-1; no reliable D call. The CDR3 here is CASSLTIYNEQFF. In DNA, the CDR3 is TGTGCCAGCAGCTTGACGATCTACAATGAGCAGTTCTTC.